The next 3 T cell receptor beta chains were all read from a single sample in a study of blood T cell repertoires in COVID-19. Repertoires were generated with immunoSEQ multiplex PCR, while TCRdb's copy carries only in-frame clones and drops some. Of approximately 200,000 clones detected, roughly 88% appear once; the ten largest clones hold roughly 3.7%. Sequencing input: PBMCs or T cells enriched from blood (not recorded which). The receptors stem from a woman aged 25 to 45 who had been exposed to COVID-19.

This clone was observed a single time. Written as DNA, the CDR3 is TGTGCCAGTAGCTGGGGAGTAAACACTGAAGCTTTCTTT. Translating gives CASSWGVNTEAFF. The chain recombines TRBV19 with TRBJ1-1; no definite D call. The CDR3 spans 13 residues. Germline V CDR1 and CDR2: LNHDA, SQIVND (reference sequence). V was shortened by 6 bases and J by 2 bases, with 10 bases between the two germline ends.

J is TRBJ1-1 and V is TRBV6-5; possibly TRBD1 for D (5 bases). Germline CDR1 is MNHEY and CDR2 is SVGAGI. Trimming left V 2 bases short and J 0 bases short, with 7 bases between. The CDR3 loop spans 14 amino acids. The CDR3 is CASSYRGLNTEAFF. In DNA form, the CDR3 reads TGTGCCAGCAGTTACAGGGGTCTGAACACTGAAGCTTTCTTT.

The chain links TRBV29-1 to TRBJ2-1; D uncertain. The germline CDR1 and CDR2 sequences are SQVTM and ANQGSEA. Trimming left V 7 bases short and J 4 bases short, with 5 bases between. CDR3 length: 10 amino acids. Written as DNA, the CDR3 is TGCAGCGGGGCTTACAATGAGCAGTTCTTC. This codes for CSGAYNEQFF.